Each of the 23 T cell receptor beta chains below was sequenced from the same sample in a study of blood T cell repertoires in COVID-19. The protocol was immunoSEQ multiplex PCR, while the TCRdb copy is restricted to in-frame clones and leaves out a portion. The profile shows approximately 17,000 clones, 85% to 90% of them singletons. The specimen was peripheral blood. Every receptor here comes from a man aged 55 to 70 with acute or convalescent COVID-19.

This chain connects TRBV19 to TRBJ2-1; perhaps TRBD2 as D (5 bases). Germline CDR1 is LNHDA and CDR2 is SQIVND (reference sequence). The CDR3 consists of 16 residues. V gave up 4 bases and J gave up 4 bases, with 17 bases separating them. CDR3: CASSTLGGLGYNEQFF. The CDR3, as DNA: TGTGCCAGTAGTACCCTAGGTGGACTGGGGTACAATGAGCAGTTCTTC.

The J gene is TRBJ1-5, the V gene TRBV19, with 8 bases identical to TRBD1. The germline gives CDR1 LNHDA, CDR2 SQIVND (reference sequence). Trimming took 4 bases from V and 3 from J; bases not matched to a gene: 8. This CDR3 has 16 amino acids. The CDR3 DNA follows: TGTGCCAGTAGTACCCCCGACAGGGGCAACAATCAGCCCCAGCATTTT. Its protein is CASSTPDRGNNQPQHF. The full variable domain, completed using reference TRBV19 and TRBJ1-5, is DGGITQSPKYLFRKEGQNVTLSCEQNLNHDAMYWYRQDPGQGLRLIYYSQIVNDFQKGDIAEGYSVSREKKESFPLTVTSAQKNPTAFYLCASSTPDRGNNQPQHFGDGTRLSIL.

The rearrangement joins TRBV10-1 to TRBJ2-1, with 8 positions matching TRBD2. Germline CDR1 reads WNHNN; CDR2 reads SYGVQD (reference sequence). The CDR3 has 12 amino acids. V shed 3 bases, J shed 15 bases, and the junction held 7 bases outside the gene matches. This CDR3 reads CASSDGAGAAFF. CDR3 nucleotide sequence: TGCGCCAGCAGTGATGGAGCGGGAGCTGCGTTCTTC.

This clone has more than one count but fewer than ten. V gene TRBV23-1 combines with J gene TRBJ1-5; D call uncertain. TRBV23-1 falls under the ORF class, with uncertain function. V was trimmed by 2 bases and J by 15 bases, leaving 8 bases between them. The CDR3 is 10 amino acids. The CDR3: CASSQGSGHF. The CDR3 region has the DNA TGCGCCAGCAGTCAAGGAAGCGGGCATTTT.

This chain joins TRBV19 and TRBJ1-5; TRBD1 agrees at 9 bases. There are 14 residues in the CDR3. Germline-derived CDR1 and CDR2 are LNHDA and SQIVND (reference sequence). V lost 4 bases, J lost 6 bases, and 4 bases stayed unmatched. The CDR3 coding sequence is TGTGCCAGTAGTACGTACAGGGGGCCTCAGCCCCAGCATTTT. Protein sequence: CASSTYRGPQPQHF.

V and J are TRBV6-5 and TRBJ2-5, with a possible D match to TRBD1 (6 bases). V was pared by 2 bases and J by 4 bases, with 11 bases between. The germline gives CDR1 MNHEY, CDR2 SVGAGI. This CDR3 spans 14 amino acids. Here the CDR3 DNA reads TGTGCCAGCAGTTACCAGCCAGGGGTAGAGACCCAGTACTTC. This sequence encodes CASSYQPGVETQYF.

The V call is TRBV5-6, the J call TRBJ1-4; a weak D match, TRBD1 (6 bases). The V end was cut by 1 base, the J end by 8 bases, with 15 bases between. The CDR3 sequence is 15 residues long. Per germline, CDR1 SGHDT and CDR2 YYEEEE. The CDR3 nucleotides are TGTGCCAGCAGCTTGAGCGAATGGGGGGGCGAAAAACTGTTTTTT. Protein product: CASSLSEWGGEKLFF.

The V and J genes are TRBV11-2 and TRBJ2-7; perhaps TRBD2 as D (6 bases). The germline V gene encodes CDR1 SGHAT and CDR2 FQNNGV. CDR3 length: 14 residues. V was trimmed by 6 bases and J by 2 bases, leaving 14 bases between them. This chain's CDR3 is CASRPRDSPYEQYF. CDR3 bases: TGTGCCAGCAGACCTCGGGACTCTCCCTACGAGCAGTACTTC.

This chain joins TRBV11-2 and TRBJ1-6; D remains unclear. The CDR3 has 13 amino acids. The germline V and J ends were trimmed by 3 bases and 9 bases, with 9 bases remaining between them. The germline V gene encodes CDR1 SGHAT and CDR2 FQNNGV. The CDR3 DNA reads TGTGCCAGCAGCTTTCGCTTGAGTTCACCCCTCCACTTT. This codes for CASSFRLSSPLHF.

The chain has TRBV24-1 and TRBJ2-3; the D gene is possibly TRBD2 (6 bases). Trimming stripped 7 bases from V and 4 bases from J, with 14 bases between. CDR3 length: 14 amino acids. Germline lookup yields CDR1 KGHDR and CDR2 SFDVKD. CDR3 sequence: CATRRSGLADTQYF. The CDR3 region has the DNA TGTGCCACCAGGCGGAGCGGGTTGGCAGATACGCAGTATTTT.

The CDR3 spells CASSLLGSSGPNTGELFF. The CDR3 bases are TGTGCCAGCAGTTTATTAGGTAGTAGCGGTCCGAACACCGGGGAGCTGTTTTTT. The V gene is TRBV28, the J gene TRBJ2-2; tentatively, D is TRBD2 (6 bases). This CDR3 has 18 residues. V was pared by 1 base and J by 0 bases, with 15 bases between. Germline CDR1 reads MDHEN; CDR2 reads SYDVKM.

In its sample, this clone was seen a few times. The chain has TRBV10-1 and TRBJ2-3, with 11 positions matching TRBD2. Germline CDR1 and CDR2: WNHNN and SYGVQD (reference sequence). V trimming: 4 bases; J trimming: 5 bases; junction bases outside the gene matches: 5. CDR3 length: 15 amino acids. The CDR3, as DNA: TGCGCCAGCAGTGCAACTAGCGGGAGAGGAGATACGCAGTATTTT. Protein: CASSATSGRGDTQYF.

This sequence joins TRBV4-2 and TRBJ1-3, with 9 bases that match TRBD1. V lost 0 bases, J lost 1 base, and 4 bases stayed unmatched. This CDR3 spans 17 amino acids. Per germline, CDR1 LGHNA and CDR2 YNFKEQ. The CDR3 reads CASSQEGTGWSGNTIYF. The CDR3 nucleotides read TGTGCCAGCAGCCAAGAAGGGACAGGGTGGTCTGGAAACACCATATATTTT.

This clone was counted once. This rearrangement joins TRBV29-1 to TRBJ2-5; 7 positions match TRBD1. Trimming removed 7 bases from V and 5 bases from J; junction bases left unmatched: 4. The CDR3 extends over 11 amino acids. CDR1 and CDR2 (germline): SQVTM, ANQGSEA. The CDR3 reads CSARGGETQYF. CDR3 bases: TGCAGCGCTAGAGGGGGCGAGACCCAGTACTTC.

The V gene is TRBV7-3, the J gene TRBJ2-1; the D gene is possibly TRBD1 (6 bases). The V gene's germline CDR1 is SGHTA and CDR2 FQGTGA. The CDR3 contains 14 residues. V was trimmed by 0 bases and J by 7 bases, leaving 10 bases between them. CDR3 loop: CASSLTGGRNEQFF. The CDR3 coding sequence is TGTGCCAGCAGCTTAACAGGGGGTCGGAATGAGCAGTTCTTC.

There are a few counts of this clone. The rearrangement joins TRBV3-1 (or the pseudogene TRBV3-2) to TRBJ2-1, with D hard to call. CDR1 and CDR2 from the germline V gene are LGHDT and YNNKEL (reference sequence). Trimming took off 0 bases at V and 12 bases at J, with 9 bases between the two ends. This CDR3 comprises 12 residues. This CDR3 reads CASSQDQVRQFF. The CDR3 DNA is TGTGCCAGCAGCCAAGATCAGGTGAGGCAGTTCTTC.

This sequence joins TRBV24-1 and TRBJ2-7; TRBD1 matches 10 bases. The J segment lost 5 bases and the V segment lost 3 bases, leaving 3 bases of the junction unmatched. Germline V gene data show CDR1 as KGHDR and CDR2 as SFDVKD. CDR3 length: 14 residues. CDR3 coding DNA: TGTGCCACCAGTGATCCGGGACAGGGGAACGAGCAGTACTTC. Translated, it gives CATSDPGQGNEQYF.

The V call is TRBV28, the J call TRBJ1-2; 7 positions agree with TRBD1. The V segment lost 5 bases and the J segment 8 bases; nucleotides outside the gene matches: 11. The CDR3 covers 14 residues. The V gene's germline CDR1 is MDHEN and CDR2 SYDVKM. The CDR3 here is CASSPTGFGHGYTF. As DNA, the CDR3 is TGTGCCAGCAGTCCGACAGGGTTCGGTCACGGCTACACCTTC.

CDR3 amino acids: CASSRRDQPQHF. The CDR3 DNA reads TGCGCCAGCAGCCGTCGAGATCAGCCCCAGCATTTT. The chain couples TRBV10-2 to TRBJ1-5; D remains ambiguous. Between the trimmed V and J ends, which lost 6 bases and 5 bases, there was a span of 8 bases. Germline loops: CDR1 WSHSY, CDR2 SAAADI. CDR3 length equals 12 residues.

The chain couples TRBV7-3 to TRBJ2-3; 7 nucleotides align to TRBD2. CDR1 is SGHTA, CDR2 FQGTGA, per germline. This CDR3 region has 17 residues. The ends lost 5 bases at V and 1 base at J; junction bases unmatched: 12. The CDR3 spells CASSRGGAGPGTDTQYF. Here the CDR3 DNA reads TGTGCCAGCAGCCGCGGGGGAGCGGGGCCAGGCACAGATACGCAGTATTTT.

The rearrangement links TRBV5-1 to TRBJ1-2, with D possibly matching TRBD1 (5 bases). Germline-derived CDR1 and CDR2 are SGHRS and YFSETQ. With 0 bases removed from V and 0 bases from J, the gap between germline ends came to 12 bases. CDR3 length: 16 residues. This chain's CDR3 is CASSLEYGDSNYGYTF. Written as DNA, the CDR3 is TGCGCCAGCAGCTTGGAGTACGGGGACTCTAACTATGGCTACACCTTC.

The chain has TRBV30 and TRBJ1-2; the match to TRBD1 covers 8 bases. CDR1 is GTSNPN and CDR2 is SVGIG in the germline V gene (reference sequence). There are 14 residues in the CDR3. Trimming at V came to 4 bases and at J to 4 bases, leaving 8 bases not matched to a gene. The CDR3 nucleotides are TGTGCCTGGATCGGGGCAGGGGGCCGCTATGGCTACACCTTC. Residues: CAWIGAGGRYGYTF.

This clone was seen a handful of times. The chain carries TRBV18 and TRBJ2-7; D gene ambiguous. The CDR3 spans 14 residues. Per the germline V gene, CDR1 is KGHSH and CDR2 is LQKENI. Trimming removed 6 bases at V and 3 bases at J, with 15 bases between. The CDR3 DNA follows: TGTGCCAGCTCTTCGAGCAGCGCGAACTACGAGCAGTACTTC. This encodes CASSSSSANYEQYF.